This TCR beta chain appears in the sequencing data of a study of T-cell reconstitution after alpha-beta-depleted transplantation in children. This clonotype was seen a few times. Construction of the TCRbeta library involved unique molecular identifiers. TCRdb reprocessed the PCR reads with MiXCR, giving one entry per CDR3 protein. The repertoire has about 580,000 distinct CDR3 sequences, roughly 24% of them found once; the top ten carry 14%. J lost 1 base, V lost 7 bases, and 14 bases had no gene match. CDR1 and CDR2 from the germline V gene are SQVTM and ANQGSEA. The CDR3 is 16 residues long. The source of this sequence is a boy in the first two years of life who had a stem cell transplant for acute myeloid leukemia, so the T cells may come from the graft donor. The V call is TRBV29-1, the J call TRBJ2-3, with 7 bases matching TRBD2. The source material was PBMCs, mostly from graft donor cells, sampled 360 days after TCRalphabeta/CD19-depleted stem cell transplant. Written as DNA, the CDR3 is TGCAGCGCCCCCGTAAACGAACGGGGGGGCACAGATACGCAGTATTTT. Its translation: CSAPVNERGGTDTQYF.